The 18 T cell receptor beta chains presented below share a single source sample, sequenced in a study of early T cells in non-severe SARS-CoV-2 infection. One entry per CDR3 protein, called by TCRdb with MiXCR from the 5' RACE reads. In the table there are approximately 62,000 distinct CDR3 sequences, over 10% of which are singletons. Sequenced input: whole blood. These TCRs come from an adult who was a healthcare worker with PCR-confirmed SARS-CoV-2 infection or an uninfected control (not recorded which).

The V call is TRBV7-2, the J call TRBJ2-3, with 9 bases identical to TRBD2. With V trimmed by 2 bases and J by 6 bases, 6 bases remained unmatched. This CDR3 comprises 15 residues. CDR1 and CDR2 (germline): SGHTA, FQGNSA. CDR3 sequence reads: CASSLRGLATDTQYF. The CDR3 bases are TGTGCCAGCAGCTTAAGGGGACTAGCTACCGATACGCAGTATTTT.

The chain's CDR3 is CASSGQREGEEQYF. CDR3 coding DNA: TGCGCCAGCAGTGGTCAGCGGGAGGGCGAAGAGCAGTACTTC. V and J are TRBV10-1 and TRBJ2-7; 10 bases fit TRBD2. The CDR3 consists of 14 residues. Germline CDR1 WNHNN, CDR2 SYGVQD (reference sequence). After removal of 4 bases from V and 7 bases from J, the junction contained 7 bases not matched to a gene.

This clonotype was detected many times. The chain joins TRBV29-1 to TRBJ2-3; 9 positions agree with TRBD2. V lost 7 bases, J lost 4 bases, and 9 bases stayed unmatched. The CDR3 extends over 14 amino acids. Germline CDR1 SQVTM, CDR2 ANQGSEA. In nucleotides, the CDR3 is TGCAGCGGGACTCCGGGACTAGCTCCAGATACGCAGTATTTT. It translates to CSGTPGLAPDTQYF.

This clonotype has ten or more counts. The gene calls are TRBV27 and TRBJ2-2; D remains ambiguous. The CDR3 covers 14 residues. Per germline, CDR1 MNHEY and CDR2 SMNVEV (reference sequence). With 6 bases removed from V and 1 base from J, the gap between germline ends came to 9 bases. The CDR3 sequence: CASSRTENTGELFF. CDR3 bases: TGTGCCAGCAGCAGGACGGAGAACACCGGGGAGCTGTTTTTT.

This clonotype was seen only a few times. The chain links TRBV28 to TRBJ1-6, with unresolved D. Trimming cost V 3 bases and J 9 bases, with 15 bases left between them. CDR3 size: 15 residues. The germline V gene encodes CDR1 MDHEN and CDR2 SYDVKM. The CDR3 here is CASSFYRERVSPLHF. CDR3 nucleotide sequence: TGTGCCAGCAGTTTTTACAGAGAAAGAGTTTCACCCCTCCACTTT.

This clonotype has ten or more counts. CDR3 DNA sequence: TGTGCCAGCAGCGGGACACAGCCAGATACGCAGTATTTT. This encodes CASSGTQPDTQYF. The rearrangement uses TRBV7-9 and TRBJ2-3, with D possibly matching TRBD1 (6 bases). CDR1 and CDR2 from the germline V gene are SEHNR and FQNEAQ (reference sequence). V was cut by 5 bases and J by 4 bases, with 10 bases left in between. The CDR3 totals 13 residues.

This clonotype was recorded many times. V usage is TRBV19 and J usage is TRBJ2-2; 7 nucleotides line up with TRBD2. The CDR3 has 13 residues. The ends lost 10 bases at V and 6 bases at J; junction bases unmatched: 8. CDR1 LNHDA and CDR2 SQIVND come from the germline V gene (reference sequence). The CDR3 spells CATSRGGAGELFF. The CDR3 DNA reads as TGTGCCACCTCGCGTGGGGGGGCCGGGGAGCTGTTTTTT.

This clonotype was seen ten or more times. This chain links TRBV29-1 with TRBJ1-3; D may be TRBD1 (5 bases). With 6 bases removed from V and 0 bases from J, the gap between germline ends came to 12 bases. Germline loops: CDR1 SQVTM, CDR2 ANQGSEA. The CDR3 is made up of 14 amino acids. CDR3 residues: CSVTDTASGNTIYF. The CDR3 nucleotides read TGCAGCGTGACGGACACAGCCTCTGGAAACACCATATATTTT.

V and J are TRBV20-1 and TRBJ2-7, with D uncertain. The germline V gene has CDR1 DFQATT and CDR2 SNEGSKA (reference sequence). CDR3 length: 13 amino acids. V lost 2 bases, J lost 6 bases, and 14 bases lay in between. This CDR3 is CSARLIDPSEQYF. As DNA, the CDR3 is TGCAGTGCTAGACTCATAGACCCCTCCGAGCAGTACTTC.

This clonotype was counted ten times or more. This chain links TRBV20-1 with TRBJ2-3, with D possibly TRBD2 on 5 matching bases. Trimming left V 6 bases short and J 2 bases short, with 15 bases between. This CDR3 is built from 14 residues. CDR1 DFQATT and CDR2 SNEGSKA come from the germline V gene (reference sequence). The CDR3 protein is CSAPSRVTTDTQYF. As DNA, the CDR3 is TGCAGTGCGCCTAGCCGGGTCACCACAGATACGCAGTATTTT.

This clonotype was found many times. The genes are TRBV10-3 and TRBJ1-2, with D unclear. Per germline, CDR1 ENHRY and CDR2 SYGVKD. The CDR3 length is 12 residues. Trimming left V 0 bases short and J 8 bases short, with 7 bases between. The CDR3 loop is CAISESLEGYTF. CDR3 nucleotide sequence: TGTGCCATCAGTGAGTCGCTTGAGGGCTACACCTTC.

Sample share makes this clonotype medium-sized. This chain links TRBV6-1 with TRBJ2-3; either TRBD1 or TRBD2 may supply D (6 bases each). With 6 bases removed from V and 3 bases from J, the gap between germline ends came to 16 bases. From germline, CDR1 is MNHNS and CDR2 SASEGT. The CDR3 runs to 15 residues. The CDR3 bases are TGTGCCAGCAGGGAACAGGAGGGGGGTACAGATACGCAGTATTTT. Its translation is CASREQEGGTDTQYF.

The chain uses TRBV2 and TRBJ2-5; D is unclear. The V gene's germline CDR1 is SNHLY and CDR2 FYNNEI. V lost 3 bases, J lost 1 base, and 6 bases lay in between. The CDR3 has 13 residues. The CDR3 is CASSDGIQETQYF. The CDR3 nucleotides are TGTGCCAGCAGTGATGGGATCCAAGAGACCCAGTACTTC.

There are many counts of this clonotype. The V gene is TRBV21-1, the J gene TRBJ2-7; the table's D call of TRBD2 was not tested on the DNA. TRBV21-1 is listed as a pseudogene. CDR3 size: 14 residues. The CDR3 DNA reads TGTGCCAGCAGCACTAGCGGGAGGGCCTACGAGCAGTACTTC. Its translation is CASSTSGRAYEQYF.

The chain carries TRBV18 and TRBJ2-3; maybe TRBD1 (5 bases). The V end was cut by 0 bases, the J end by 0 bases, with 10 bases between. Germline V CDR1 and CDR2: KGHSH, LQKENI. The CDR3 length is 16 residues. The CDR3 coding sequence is TGTGCCAGCTCACCACCGACAGCCCCCAGCACAGATACGCAGTATTTT. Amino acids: CASSPPTAPSTDTQYF. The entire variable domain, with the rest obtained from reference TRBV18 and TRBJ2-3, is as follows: NAGVMQNPRHLVRRRGQEARLRCSPMKGHSHVYWYRQLPEEGLKFMVYLQKENIIDESGMPKERFSAEFPKEGPSILRIQQVVRGDSAAYFCASSPPTAPSTDTQYFGPGTRLTVL.

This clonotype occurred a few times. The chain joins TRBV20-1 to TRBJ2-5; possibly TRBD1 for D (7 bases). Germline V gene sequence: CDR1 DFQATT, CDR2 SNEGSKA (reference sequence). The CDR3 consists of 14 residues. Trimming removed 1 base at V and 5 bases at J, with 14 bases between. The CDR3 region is CSARAQGGKETQYF. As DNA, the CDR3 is TGCAGTGCTAGAGCCCAGGGGGGCAAGGAGACCCAGTACTTC.

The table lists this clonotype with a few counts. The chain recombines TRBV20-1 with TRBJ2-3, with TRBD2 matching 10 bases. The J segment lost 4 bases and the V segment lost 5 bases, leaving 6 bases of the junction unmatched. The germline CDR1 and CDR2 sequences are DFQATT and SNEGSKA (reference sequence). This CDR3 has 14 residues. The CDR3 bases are TGCAGTGCTTCCGAGCGGGAGGGCCCAGATACGCAGTATTTT. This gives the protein CSASEREGPDTQYF.

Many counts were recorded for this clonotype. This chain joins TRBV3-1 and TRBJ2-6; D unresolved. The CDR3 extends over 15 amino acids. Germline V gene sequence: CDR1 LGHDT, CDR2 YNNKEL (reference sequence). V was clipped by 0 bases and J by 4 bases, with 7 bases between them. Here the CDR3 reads CASSQDPSGANVLTF. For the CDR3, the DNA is TGTGCCAGCAGCCAAGATCCATCCGGGGCCAACGTCCTGACTTTC. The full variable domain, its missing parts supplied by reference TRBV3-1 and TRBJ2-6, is DTAVSQTPKYLVTQMGNDKSIKCEQNLGHDTMYWYKQDSKKFLKIMFSYNNKELIINETVPNRFSPKSPDKAHLNLHINSLELGDSAVYFCASSQDPSGANVLTFGAGSRLTVL.